Here is one T cell receptor beta chain with its context. The antigen remains undetermined. The data stem from a study of CD8 T cells in ankylosing spondylitis. Study-wide results and caveats: Reports say disease-linked clones showed up significantly more in matched ankylosing spondylitis synovial fluid.

TCRdb called the 5' RACE reads again in MiXCR, with one record for every CDR3 protein. The sample lists 250,000 to 350,000 distinct CDR3 sequences, over 15% seen once, with around 8% in the top ten. Germline loops: CDR1 SGHRS, CDR2 YFSETQ. V trimming: 1 base; J trimming: 2 bases; junction bases outside the gene matches: 5. The CDR3 sequence is 15 residues long. Specimen: blood, either unsorted or a sorted T cell fraction (not recorded which). The rearrangement uses TRBV5-1 and TRBJ1-1, with 7 bases aligning to TRBD1. This clonotype originated in a male donor with ankylosing spondylitis or in good health (not recorded which). As DNA, the CDR3 is TGCGCCAGCAGCTTGTCTTCAGGGGGAAACACTGAAGCTTTCTTT. This codes for CASSLSSGGNTEAFF. Together with reference TRBV5-1 and TRBJ1-1, the CDR3 gives the full variable domain: KAGVTQTPRYLIKTRGQQVTLSCSPISGHRSVSWYQQTPGQGLQFLFEYFSETQRNKGNFPGRFSGRQFSNSRSEMNVSTLELGDSALYLCASSLSSGGNTEAFFGQGTRLTVV.